This TCR beta chain comes out of a study of T cell responses to AZD1222 COVID-19 vaccine. On this clone itself: Its target is unknown.

Study-level findings and limits: Sampled repertoires all dated from after the peak T cell response. Regions left unmutated in variants are reportedly the target of nearly half of spike-specific TCRs. There were vaccine-associated CD4 TCRs across spike, dominant at 160-218 and 743-854.

V was cut by 0 bases and J by 10 bases, with 19 bases left in between. This CDR3 is 17 amino acids long. Germline CDR1 and CDR2: LGHNA and YNFKEQ. The data were produced by immunoSEQ multiplex PCR, yet TCRdb's version contains in-frame clones alone and is incomplete. The sample yields some 110,000 clones, more than 80% seen once. This receptor was obtained from an adult in good health. V gene TRBV4-2 combines with J gene TRBJ1-6; perhaps TRBD1 as D (5 bases). The sample consisted of peripheral blood, taken on day 0 of AZD1222 vaccination. The CDR3 reads CASSQEGTAGKNSPLHF. For the CDR3, the DNA is TGTGCCAGCAGCCAAGAAGGGACTGCGGGGAAGAACTCACCCCTCCACTTT.